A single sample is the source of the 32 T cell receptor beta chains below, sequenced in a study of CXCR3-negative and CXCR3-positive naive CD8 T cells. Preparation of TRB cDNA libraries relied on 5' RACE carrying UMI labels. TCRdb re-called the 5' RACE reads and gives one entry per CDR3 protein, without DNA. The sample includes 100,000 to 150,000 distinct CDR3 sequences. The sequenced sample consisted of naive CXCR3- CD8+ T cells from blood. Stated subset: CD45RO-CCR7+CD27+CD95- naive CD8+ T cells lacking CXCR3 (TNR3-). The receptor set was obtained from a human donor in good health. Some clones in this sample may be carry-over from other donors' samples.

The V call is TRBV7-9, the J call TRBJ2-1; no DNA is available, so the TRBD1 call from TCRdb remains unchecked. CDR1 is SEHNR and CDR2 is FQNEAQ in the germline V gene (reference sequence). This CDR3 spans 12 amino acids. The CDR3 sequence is CASSRDHNEQFF. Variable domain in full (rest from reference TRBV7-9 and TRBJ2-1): DTGVSQNPRHKITKRGQNVTFRCDPISEHNRLYWYRQTLGQGPEFLTYFQNEAQLEKSRLLSDRFSAERPKGSFSTLEIQRTEQGDSAMYLCASSRDHNEQFFGPGTRLTVL.

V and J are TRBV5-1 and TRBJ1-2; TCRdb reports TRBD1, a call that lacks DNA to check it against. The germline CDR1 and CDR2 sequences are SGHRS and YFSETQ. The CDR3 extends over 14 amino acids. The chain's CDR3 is CASSEGQGGYGYTF.

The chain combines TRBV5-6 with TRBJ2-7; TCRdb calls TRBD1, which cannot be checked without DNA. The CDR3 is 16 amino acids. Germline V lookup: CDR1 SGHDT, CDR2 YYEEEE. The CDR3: CASSYGPGTGGLEQYF.

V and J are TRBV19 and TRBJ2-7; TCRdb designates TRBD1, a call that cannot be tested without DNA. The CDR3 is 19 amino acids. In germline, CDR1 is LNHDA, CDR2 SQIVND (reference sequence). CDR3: CASFPLKTGASRSSYEQYF.

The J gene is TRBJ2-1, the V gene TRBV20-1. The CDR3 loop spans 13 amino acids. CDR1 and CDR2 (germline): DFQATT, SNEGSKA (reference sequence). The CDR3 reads CSAKLASYNEQFF.

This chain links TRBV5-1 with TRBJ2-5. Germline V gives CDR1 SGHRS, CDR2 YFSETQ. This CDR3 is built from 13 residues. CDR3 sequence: CASSLELQETQYF.

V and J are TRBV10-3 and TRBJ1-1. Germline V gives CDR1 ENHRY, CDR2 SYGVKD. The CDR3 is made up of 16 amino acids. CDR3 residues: CAISESTGFLNTEAFF.

The chain's CDR3 is CASSPNRGGGVANTEAFF. The chain has TRBV14 and TRBJ1-1; the TCRdb D gene call, TRBD1, has no DNA to confirm it. The CDR3 sequence is 18 residues long. Germline-derived CDR1 and CDR2 are SGHDN and FVKESK. Looking up the rest from reference TRBV14 and TRBJ1-1 gives the full variable domain: EAGVTQFPSHSVIEKGQTVTLRCDPISGHDNLYWYRRVMGKEIKFLLHFVKESKQDESGMPNNRFLAERTGGTYSTLKVQPAELEDSGVYFCASSPNRGGGVANTEAFFGQGTRLTVV.

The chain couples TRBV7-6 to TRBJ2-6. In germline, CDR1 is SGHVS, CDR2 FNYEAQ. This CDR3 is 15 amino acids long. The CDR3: CASSLILSGANVLTF.

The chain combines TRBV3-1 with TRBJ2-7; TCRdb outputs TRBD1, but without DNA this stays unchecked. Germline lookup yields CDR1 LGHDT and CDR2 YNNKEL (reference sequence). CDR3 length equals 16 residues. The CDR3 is CASSQGPRGSTYEQYF.

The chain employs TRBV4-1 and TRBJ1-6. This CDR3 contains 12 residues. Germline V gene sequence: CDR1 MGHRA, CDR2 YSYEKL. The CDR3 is CASSQEDSPLHF.

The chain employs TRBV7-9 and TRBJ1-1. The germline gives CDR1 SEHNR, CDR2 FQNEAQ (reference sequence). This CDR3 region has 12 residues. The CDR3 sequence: CASSLLGTEAFF.

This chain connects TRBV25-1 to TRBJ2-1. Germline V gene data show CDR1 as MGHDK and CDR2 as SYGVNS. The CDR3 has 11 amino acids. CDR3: CASSDDLKQFF.

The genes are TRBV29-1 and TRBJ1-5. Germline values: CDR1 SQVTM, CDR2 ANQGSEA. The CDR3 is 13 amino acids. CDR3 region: CSVGGYSNQPQHF.

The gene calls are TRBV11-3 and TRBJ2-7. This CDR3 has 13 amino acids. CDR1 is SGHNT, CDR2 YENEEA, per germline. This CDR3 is CASSFGSAIEQYF.

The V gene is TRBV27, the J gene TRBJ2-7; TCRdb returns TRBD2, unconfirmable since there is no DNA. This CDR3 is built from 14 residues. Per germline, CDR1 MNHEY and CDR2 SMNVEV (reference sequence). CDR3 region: CASSFGLGGHEQYF.

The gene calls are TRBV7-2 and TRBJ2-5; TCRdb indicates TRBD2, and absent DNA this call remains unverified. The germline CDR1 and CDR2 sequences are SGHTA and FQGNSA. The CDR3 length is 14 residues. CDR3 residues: CASSLLEGGETQYF. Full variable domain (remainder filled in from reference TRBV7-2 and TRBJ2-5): GAGVSQSPSNKVTEKGKDVELRCDPISGHTALYWYRQSLGQGLEFLIYFQGNSAPDKSGLPSDRFSAERTGGSVSTLTIQRTQQEDSAVYLCASSLLEGGETQYFGPGTRLLVL.

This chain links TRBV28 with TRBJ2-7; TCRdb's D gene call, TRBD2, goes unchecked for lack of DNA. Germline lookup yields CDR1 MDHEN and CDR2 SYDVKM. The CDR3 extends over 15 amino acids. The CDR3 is CASSLYKLASYEQYF.

The chain's CDR3 is CASSLGVDREQYF. The chain has TRBV7-9 and TRBJ2-7. The CDR3 contains 13 residues. Germline V gives CDR1 SEHNR, CDR2 FQNEAQ (reference sequence).

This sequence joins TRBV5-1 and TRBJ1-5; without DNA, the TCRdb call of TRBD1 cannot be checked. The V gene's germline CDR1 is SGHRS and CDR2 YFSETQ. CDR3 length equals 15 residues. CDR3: CASSRKDRVRQPQHF. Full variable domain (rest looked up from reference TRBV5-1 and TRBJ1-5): KAGVTQTPRYLIKTRGQQVTLSCSPISGHRSVSWYQQTPGQGLQFLFEYFSETQRNKGNFPGRFSGRQFSNSRSEMNVSTLELGDSALYLCASSRKDRVRQPQHFGDGTRLSIL.

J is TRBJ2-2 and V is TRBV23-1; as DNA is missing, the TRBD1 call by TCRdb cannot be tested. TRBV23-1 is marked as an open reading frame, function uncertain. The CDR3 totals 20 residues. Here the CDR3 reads CASSQSGALGGLTGTGELFF.

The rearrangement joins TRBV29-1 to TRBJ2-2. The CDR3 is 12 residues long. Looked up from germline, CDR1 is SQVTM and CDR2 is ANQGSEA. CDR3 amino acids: CSVESGTGELFF.

CDR3 sequence reads: CSVEGEWQETQYF. This chain connects TRBV29-1 to TRBJ2-5; TCRdb's D gene call, TRBD2, goes unchecked for lack of DNA. Per germline, CDR1 SQVTM and CDR2 ANQGSEA. The CDR3 contains 13 residues.

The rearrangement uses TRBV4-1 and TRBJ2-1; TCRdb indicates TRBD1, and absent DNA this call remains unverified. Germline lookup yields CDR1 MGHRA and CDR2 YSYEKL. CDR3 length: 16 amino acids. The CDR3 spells CASSPLTISSYNEQFF.

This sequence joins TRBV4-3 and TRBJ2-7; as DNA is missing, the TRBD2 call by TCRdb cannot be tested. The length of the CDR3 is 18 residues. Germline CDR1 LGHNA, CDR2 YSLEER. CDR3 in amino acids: CASSQEVVGAGGPYEQYF.

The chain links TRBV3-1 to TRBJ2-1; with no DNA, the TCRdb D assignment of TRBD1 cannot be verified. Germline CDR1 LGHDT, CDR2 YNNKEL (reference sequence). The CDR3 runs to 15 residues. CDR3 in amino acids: CASSHPPRGLNEQFF.

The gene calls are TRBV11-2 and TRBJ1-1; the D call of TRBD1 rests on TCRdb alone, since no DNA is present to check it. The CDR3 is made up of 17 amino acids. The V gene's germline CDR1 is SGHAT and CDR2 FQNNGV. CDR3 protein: CASSPGTGGLMNTEAFF.

CDR3 amino acids: CASSLEGSQYF. This chain uses TRBV7-9 with TRBJ2-7; TCRdb picks TRBD1, but there is no DNA to check that call. The CDR3 is made up of 11 amino acids. Germline V gene lookup returns CDR1 SEHNR and CDR2 FQNEAQ (reference sequence).

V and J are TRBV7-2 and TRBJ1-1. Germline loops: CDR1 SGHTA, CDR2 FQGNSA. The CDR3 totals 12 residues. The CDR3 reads CASSPAVAEAFF.

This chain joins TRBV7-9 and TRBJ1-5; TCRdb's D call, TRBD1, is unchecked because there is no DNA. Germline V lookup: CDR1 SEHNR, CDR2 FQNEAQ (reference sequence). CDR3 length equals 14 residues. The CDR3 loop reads CASSPGTGAQPQHF.

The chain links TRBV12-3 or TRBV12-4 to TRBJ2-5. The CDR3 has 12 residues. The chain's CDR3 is CASSSLQETQYF.

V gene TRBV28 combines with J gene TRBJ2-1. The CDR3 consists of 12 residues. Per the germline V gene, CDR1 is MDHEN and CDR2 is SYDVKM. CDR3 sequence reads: CASSLEYNEQFF.